The clone carrying this T cell receptor (beta chain) was observed at least ten times. The junction and the germline gene differ at one end; a read error may be behind it. Via MiXCR, TCRdb re-called the RT-PCR reads, giving one row per CDR3 protein. Among about 680,000 distinct CDR3 sequences listed, about 14% were seen once. CDR3 length: 11 amino acids. The germline V gene encodes CDR1 GTSNPN and CDR2 SVGIG (reference sequence). V is TRBV30 and J is TRBJ2-3; 8 bases are shared with TRBD2. This clonotype was obtained from a female donor in good health, serving as a healthy control. Sequenced material: memory CD4+ T cells from blood. The CDR3 DNA follows: TGTGCCTGGGAAATGGAGAGCGGGAGAGGTTTT. It translates to CAWEMESGRGF.